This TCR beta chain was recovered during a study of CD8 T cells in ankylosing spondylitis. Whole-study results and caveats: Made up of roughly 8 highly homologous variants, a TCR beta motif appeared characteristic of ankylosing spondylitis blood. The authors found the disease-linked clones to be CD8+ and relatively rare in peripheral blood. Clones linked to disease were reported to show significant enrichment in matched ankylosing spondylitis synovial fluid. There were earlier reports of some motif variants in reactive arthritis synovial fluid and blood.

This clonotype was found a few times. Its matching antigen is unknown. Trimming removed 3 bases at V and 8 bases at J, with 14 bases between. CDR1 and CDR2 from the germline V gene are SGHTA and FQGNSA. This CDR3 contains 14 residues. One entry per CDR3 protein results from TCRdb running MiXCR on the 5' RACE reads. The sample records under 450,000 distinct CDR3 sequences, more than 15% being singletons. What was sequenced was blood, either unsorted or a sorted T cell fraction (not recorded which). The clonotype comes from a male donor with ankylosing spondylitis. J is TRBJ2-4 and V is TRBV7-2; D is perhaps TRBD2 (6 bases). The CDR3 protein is CASSLDLRGDIQYF. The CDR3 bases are TGTGCCAGCAGCTTGGACCTACGCGGGGACATTCAGTACTTC.